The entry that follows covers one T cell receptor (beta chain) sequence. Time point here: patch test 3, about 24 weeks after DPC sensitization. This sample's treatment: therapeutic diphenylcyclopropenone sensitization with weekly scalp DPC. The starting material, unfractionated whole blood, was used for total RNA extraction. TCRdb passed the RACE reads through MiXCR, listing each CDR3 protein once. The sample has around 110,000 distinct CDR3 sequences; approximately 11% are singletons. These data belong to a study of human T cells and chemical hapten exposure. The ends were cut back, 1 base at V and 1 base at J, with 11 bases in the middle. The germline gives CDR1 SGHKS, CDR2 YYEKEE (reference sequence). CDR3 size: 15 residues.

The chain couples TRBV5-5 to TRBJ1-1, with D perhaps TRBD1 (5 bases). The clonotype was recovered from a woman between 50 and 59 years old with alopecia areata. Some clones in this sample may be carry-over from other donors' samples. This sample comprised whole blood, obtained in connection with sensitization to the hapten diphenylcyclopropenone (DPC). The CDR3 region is CASSLSGGTNTEAFF. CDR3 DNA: TGTGCCAGCAGCTTGAGTGGAGGGACGAACACTGAAGCTTTCTTT.